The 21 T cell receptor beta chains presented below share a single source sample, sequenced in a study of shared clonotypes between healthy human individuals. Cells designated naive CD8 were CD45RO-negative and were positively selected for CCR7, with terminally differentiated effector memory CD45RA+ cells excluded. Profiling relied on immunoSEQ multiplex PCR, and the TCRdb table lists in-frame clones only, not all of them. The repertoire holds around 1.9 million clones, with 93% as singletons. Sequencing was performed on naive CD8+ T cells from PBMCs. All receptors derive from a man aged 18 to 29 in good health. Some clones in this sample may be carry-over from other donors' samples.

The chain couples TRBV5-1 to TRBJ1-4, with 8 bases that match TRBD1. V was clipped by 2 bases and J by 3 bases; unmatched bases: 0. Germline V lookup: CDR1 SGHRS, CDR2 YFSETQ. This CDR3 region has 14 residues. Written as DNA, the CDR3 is TGCGCCAGCAGCTTCAGGGGGCCTAATGAAAAACTGTTTTTT. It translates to CASSFRGPNEKLFF. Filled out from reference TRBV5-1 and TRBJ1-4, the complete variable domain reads KAGVTQTPRYLIKTRGQQVTLSCSPISGHRSVSWYQQTPGQGLQFLFEYFSETQRNKGNFPGRFSGRQFSNSRSEMNVSTLELGDSALYLCASSFRGPNEKLFFGSGTQLSVL.

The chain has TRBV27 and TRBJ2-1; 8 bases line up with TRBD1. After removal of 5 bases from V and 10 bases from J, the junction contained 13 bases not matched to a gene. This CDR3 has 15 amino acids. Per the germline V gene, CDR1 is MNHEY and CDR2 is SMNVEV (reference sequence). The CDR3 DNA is TGTGCCAGCAGTCCCTCAACCGACAGGGGATGGGAGCAGTTCTTC. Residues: CASSPSTDRGWEQFF.

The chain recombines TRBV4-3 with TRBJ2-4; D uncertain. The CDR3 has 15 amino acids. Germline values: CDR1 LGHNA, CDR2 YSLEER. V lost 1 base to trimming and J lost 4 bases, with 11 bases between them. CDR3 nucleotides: TGCGCCAGCAGCCAAGCCGTGGTTAATAAAAACATTCAGTACTTC. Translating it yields CASSQAVVNKNIQYF.

CDR3 region: CASRGTGGWRTEAFF. The CDR3 DNA reads as TGTGCCAGCAGAGGCACCGGGGGTTGGCGCACTGAAGCTTTCTTT. The chain has TRBV6-5 and TRBJ1-1; D may be TRBD1 (5 bases). Germline values: CDR1 MNHEY, CDR2 SVGAGI. Trimming removed 6 bases from V and 4 bases from J, with 18 bases in between. The CDR3 sequence is 15 residues long.

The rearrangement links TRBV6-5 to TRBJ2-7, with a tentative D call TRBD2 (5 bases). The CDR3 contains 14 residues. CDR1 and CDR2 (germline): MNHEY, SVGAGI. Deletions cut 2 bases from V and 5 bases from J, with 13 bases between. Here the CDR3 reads CASSYRWESNEQYF. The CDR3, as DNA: TGTGCCAGCAGTTACAGGTGGGAGTCAAACGAGCAGTACTTC.

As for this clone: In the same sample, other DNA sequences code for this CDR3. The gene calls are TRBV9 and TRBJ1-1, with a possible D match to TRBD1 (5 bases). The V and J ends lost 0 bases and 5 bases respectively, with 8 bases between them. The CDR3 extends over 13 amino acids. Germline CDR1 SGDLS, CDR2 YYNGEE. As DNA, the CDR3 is TGTGCCAGCAGCGTAGGGGGGAGTACTGAAGCTTTCTTT. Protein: CASSVGGSTEAFF.

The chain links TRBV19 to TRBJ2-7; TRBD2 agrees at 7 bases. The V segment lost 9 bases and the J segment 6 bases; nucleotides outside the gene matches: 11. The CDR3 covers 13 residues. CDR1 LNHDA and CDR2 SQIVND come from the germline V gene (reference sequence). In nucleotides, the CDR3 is TGTGCCAGCTGGGGGGGTCGAGTCCTCGAGCAGTACTTC. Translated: CASWGGRVLEQYF.

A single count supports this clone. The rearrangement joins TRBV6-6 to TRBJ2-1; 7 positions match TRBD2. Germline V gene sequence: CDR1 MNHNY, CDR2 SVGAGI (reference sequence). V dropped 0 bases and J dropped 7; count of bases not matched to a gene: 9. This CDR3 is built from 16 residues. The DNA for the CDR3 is TGTGCCAGCAGTTACTCCGGACTAGGGGTCGAAAATGAGCAGTTCTTC. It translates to CASSYSGLGVENEQFF.

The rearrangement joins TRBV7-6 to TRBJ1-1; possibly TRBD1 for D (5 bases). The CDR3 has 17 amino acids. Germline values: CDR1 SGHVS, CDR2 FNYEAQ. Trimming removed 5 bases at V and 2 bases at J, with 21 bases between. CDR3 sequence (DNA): TGTGCCAGCAGCCTCCGTCCGGGGCCGGGGGTTAACACTGAAGCTTTCTTT. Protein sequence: CASSLRPGPGVNTEAFF.

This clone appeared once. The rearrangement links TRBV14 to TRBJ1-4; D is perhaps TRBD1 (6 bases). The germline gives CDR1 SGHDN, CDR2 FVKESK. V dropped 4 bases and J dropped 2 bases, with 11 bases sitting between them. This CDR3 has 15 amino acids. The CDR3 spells CASSPMRGTNEKLFF. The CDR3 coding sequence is TGTGCCAGCAGCCCCATGAGGGGGACTAATGAAAAACTGTTTTTT.

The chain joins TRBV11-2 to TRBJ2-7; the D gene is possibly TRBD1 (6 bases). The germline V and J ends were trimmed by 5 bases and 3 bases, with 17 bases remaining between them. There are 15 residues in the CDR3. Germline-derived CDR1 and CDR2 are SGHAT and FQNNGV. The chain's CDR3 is CASSPFSGAIYEQYF. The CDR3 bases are TGTGCCAGCAGCCCGTTCTCAGGGGCGATCTACGAGCAGTACTTC.

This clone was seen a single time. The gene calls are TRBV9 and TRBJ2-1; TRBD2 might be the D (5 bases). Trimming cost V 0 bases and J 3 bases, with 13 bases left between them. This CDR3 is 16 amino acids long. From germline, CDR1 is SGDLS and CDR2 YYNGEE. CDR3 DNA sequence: TGTGCCAGCAGCGTAGGCCCTTCGGCGGGCTACAATGAGCAGTTCTTC. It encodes CASSVGPSAGYNEQFF.

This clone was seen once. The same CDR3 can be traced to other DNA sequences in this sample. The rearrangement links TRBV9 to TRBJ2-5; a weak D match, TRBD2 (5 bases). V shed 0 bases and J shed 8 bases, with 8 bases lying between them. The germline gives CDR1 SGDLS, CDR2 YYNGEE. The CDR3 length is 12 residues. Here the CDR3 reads CASSVGGGTQYF. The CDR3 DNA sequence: TGTGCCAGCAGCGTAGGTGGAGGAACCCAGTACTTC. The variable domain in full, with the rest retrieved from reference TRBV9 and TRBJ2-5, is DSGVTQTPKHLITATGQRVTLRCSPRSGDLSVYWYQQSLDQGLQFLIQYYNGEERAKGNILERFSAQQFPDLHSELNLSSLELGDSALYFCASSVGGGTQYFGPGTRLLVL.

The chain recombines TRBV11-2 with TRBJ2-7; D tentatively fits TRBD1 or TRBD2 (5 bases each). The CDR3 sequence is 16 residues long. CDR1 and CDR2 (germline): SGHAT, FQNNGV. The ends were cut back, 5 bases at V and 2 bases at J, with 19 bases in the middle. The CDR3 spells CASSKRSGHITYEQYF. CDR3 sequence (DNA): TGTGCCAGCAGCAAGAGGTCGGGGCATATCACCTACGAGCAGTACTTC.

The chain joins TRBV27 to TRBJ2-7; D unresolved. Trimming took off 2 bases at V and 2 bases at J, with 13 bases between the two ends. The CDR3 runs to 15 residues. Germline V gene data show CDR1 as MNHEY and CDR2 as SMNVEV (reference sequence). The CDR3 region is CASSLRRNPTYEQYF. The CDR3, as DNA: TGTGCCAGCAGTTTACGACGGAACCCTACCTACGAGCAGTACTTC.

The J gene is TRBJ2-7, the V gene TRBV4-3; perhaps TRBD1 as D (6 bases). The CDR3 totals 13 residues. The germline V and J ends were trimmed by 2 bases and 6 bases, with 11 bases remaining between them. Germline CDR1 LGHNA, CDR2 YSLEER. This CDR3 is CASSQFTGIEQYF. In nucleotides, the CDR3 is TGCGCCAGCAGCCAATTTACAGGGATCGAGCAGTACTTC.

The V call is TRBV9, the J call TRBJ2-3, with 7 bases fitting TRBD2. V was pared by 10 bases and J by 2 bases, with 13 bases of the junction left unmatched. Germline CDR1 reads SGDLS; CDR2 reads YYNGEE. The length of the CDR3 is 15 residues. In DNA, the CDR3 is TGTGCCGGGAAAACTAGCGAAAACTTCACAGATACGCAGTATTTT. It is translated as CAGKTSENFTDTQYF.

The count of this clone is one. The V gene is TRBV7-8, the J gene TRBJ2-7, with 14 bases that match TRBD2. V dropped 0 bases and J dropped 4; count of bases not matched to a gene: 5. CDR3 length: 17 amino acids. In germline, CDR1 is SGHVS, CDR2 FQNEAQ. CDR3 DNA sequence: TGTGCCAGCAGCTTAGCCGGGACTAGCGGGAGTTTGTACGAGCAGTACTTC. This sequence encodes CASSLAGTSGSLYEQYF.

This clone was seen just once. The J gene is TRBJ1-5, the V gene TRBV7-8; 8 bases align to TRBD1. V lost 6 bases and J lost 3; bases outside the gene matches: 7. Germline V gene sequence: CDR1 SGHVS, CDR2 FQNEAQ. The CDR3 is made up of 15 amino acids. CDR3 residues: CASSVATGANQPQHF. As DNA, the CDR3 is TGTGCCAGCAGTGTCGCGACAGGGGCCAATCAGCCCCAGCATTTT.

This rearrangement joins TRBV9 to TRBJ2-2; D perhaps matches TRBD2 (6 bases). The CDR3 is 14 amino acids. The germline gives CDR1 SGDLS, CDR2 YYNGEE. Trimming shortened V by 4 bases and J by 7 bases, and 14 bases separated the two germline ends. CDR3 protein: CASSLWGGGGELFF. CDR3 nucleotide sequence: TGTGCCAGCAGCCTCTGGGGAGGCGGCGGGGAGCTGTTTTTT. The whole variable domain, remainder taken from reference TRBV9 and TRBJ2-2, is DSGVTQTPKHLITATGQRVTLRCSPRSGDLSVYWYQQSLDQGLQFLIQYYNGEERAKGNILERFSAQQFPDLHSELNLSSLELGDSALYFCASSLWGGGGELFFGEGSRLTVL.

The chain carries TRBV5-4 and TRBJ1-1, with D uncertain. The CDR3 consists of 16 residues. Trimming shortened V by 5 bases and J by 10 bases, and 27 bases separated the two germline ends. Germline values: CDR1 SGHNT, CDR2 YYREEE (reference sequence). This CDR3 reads CASSYDIVTPLVRAFF. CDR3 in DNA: TGTGCCAGCAGTTACGACATTGTTACCCCCTTGGTCAGAGCTTTCTTT.